Below, one TCR beta chain is given with its context. This sample's time point: peripheral blood 6 weeks after treatment start. The data originate from a study of PD-L1 blockade in urothelial cancer. As for the study in general: Blood was subjected to analysis at 3 weeks (second dose) and 6 weeks following treatment start.

TCRdb's copy holds only in-frame clones and misses some; the assay was immunoSEQ multiplex PCR. The repertoire holds 100,000 to 150,000 clones, with about 83% as singletons. This CDR3 region has 14 residues. Germline V gives CDR1 MDHEN, CDR2 SYDVKM. V was shortened by 2 bases and J by 4 bases, with 11 bases between the two germline ends. Sequencing was performed on PBMCs, taken around atezolizumab (anti-PD-L1) treatment. This TCR was sampled from a middle-aged man with urothelial cancer. The V gene is TRBV28, the J gene TRBJ2-5; TRBD2 is a possible D gene (6 bases). The chain's CDR3 is CASSLVGSRETQYF. As DNA, the CDR3 is TGTGCCAGCAGTTTAGTCGGGAGCAGAGAGACCCAGTACTTC.